This passage covers 26 T cell receptor beta chains from one sample sequenced in a study of blood T cell repertoires in COVID-19. Using immunoSEQ multiplex PCR, the repertoire was profiled, and TCRdb retains in-frame clones only, with some absent. Among about 180,000 clones, around 87% were seen once, and the ten largest hold roughly 0.57%. Sample: peripheral blood. Receptor source: a man aged 55-75 years with COVID-19, enrolled during active disease.

V is TRBV5-1 and J is TRBJ1-1; TRBD1 agrees at 12 bases. Trimming removed 0 bases from V and 4 bases from J; junction bases left unmatched: 4. The CDR3 spans 16 residues. CDR1 is SGHRS and CDR2 is YFSETQ in the germline V gene. DNA for the CDR3: TGCGCCAGCAGCTTGGAGGGGACAGGGGGCCTCACTGAAGCTTTCTTT. Its translation is CASSLEGTGGLTEAFF.

The chain uses TRBV9 and TRBJ2-7; 9 nucleotides match TRBD1. V was pared by 2 bases and J by 4 bases, with 10 bases of the junction left unmatched. The CDR3 contains 16 residues. The V gene's germline CDR1 is SGDLS and CDR2 YYNGEE. This CDR3 is CASSVTPGQGNYEQYF. CDR3 bases: TGTGCCAGCAGCGTGACACCGGGACAGGGAAATTACGAGCAGTACTTC.

The V call is TRBV6-6, the J call TRBJ1-1; TRBD1 matches 11 bases. The CDR3 length is 15 residues. V shed 6 bases, J shed 1 base, and the junction held 4 bases outside the gene matches. In germline, CDR1 is MNHNY, CDR2 SVGAGI (reference sequence). The CDR3 DNA sequence: TGTGCCAGCAGCGGGACAGGGGGGAGGAACACTGAAGCTTTCTTT. This encodes CASSGTGGRNTEAFF.

The rearrangement uses TRBV7-2 and TRBJ2-1; no clear D gene. CDR1 and CDR2 from the germline V gene are SGHTA and FQGNSA. Trimming removed 8 bases from V and 8 bases from J, with 13 bases in between. The CDR3 has 12 amino acids. This chain's CDR3 is CASSYSRDEQFF. CDR3 nucleotide sequence: TGTGCCAGCTCTTATTCTAGAGATGAGCAGTTCTTC.

This clone was counted only a few times. The chain is built from TRBV10-3 and TRBJ1-5, with 10 bases that match TRBD1. CDR3 length: 22 residues. With V trimmed by 8 bases and J by 4 bases, 29 bases remained unmatched. Germline CDR1 ENHRY, CDR2 SYGVKD. CDR3 sequence reads: CAIFGTYDSNQRGTGENQPQHF. The CDR3 DNA reads as TGTGCCATCTTCGGGACGTACGATAGCAATCAGAGGGGGACAGGGGAGAATCAGCCCCAGCATTTT.

The count of this clone is one. The chain joins TRBV28 to TRBJ2-7; 9 bases fit TRBD2. The CDR3 length is 13 residues. CDR1 and CDR2 from the germline V gene are MDHEN and SYDVKM. Losses at the gene ends were 6 bases for V and 3 bases for J; bases not matched to a gene: 3. The CDR3 reads CASSLTSGYEQYF. The CDR3 DNA follows: TGTGCCAGCAGCCTGACTAGCGGCTACGAGCAGTACTTC.

This chain links TRBV29-1 with TRBJ1-2; TRBD1 aligns across 8 bases. The CDR3 has 14 amino acids. Germline CDR1 is SQVTM and CDR2 is ANQGSEA. After removal of 0 bases from V and 3 bases from J, the junction contained 3 bases not matched to a gene. Here the CDR3 DNA reads TGCAGCGTTGAAGATCGGGGACAGGACTATGGCTACACCTTC. Its protein product is CSVEDRGQDYGYTF.

The chain couples TRBV9 to TRBJ1-2; D unresolved. Germline CDR1 SGDLS, CDR2 YYNGEE. The CDR3 spans 13 residues. Trimming pared 2 bases from V and 0 bases from J, leaving 5 bases between. CDR3 sequence (DNA): TGTGCCAGCAGCGTGCGTTCTAACTATGGCTACACCTTC. Protein sequence: CASSVRSNYGYTF.

The J gene is TRBJ1-4, the V gene TRBV6-6, with unresolved D. Germline CDR1 and CDR2: MNHNY and SVGAGI (reference sequence). Trimming stripped 6 bases from V and 2 bases from J, with 25 bases between. This CDR3 is built from 19 residues. CDR3 nucleotide sequence: TGTGCCAGCAGACGACTCGGGAACAGTCGATCGCGCACTAATGAAAAACTGTTTTTT. Protein sequence: CASRRLGNSRSRTNEKLFF.

The rearrangement links TRBV12-5 to TRBJ1-5; 7 nucleotides align to TRBD1. The V gene end was trimmed by 6 bases and the J gene end by 5 bases; junction bases not matched to a gene: 7. CDR3 length: 14 residues. Germline CDR1 is LGHNT and CDR2 is FRNRAP. DNA of the CDR3: TGTGCTAGTGGACCGCAGGGGGTCGATCAGCCCCAGCATTTT. It yields the protein CASGPQGVDQPQHF. Supplemented by reference TRBV12-5 and TRBJ1-5, the full variable domain reads DARVTQTPRHKVTEMGQEVTMRCQPILGHNTVFWYRQTMMQGLELLAYFRNRAPLDDSGMPKDRFSAEMPDATLATLKIQPSEPRDSAVYFCASGPQGVDQPQHFGDGTRLSIL.

The chain employs TRBV3-1 (or the pseudogene TRBV3-2) and TRBJ2-5; 7 bases match TRBD1. The CDR3 is 15 amino acids. Germline CDR1 is LGHDT and CDR2 is YNNKEL (reference sequence). J gave up 5 bases and V 4 bases, and 10 bases lay outside the gene matches. CDR3 protein: CASSPRDSSWETQYF. CDR3 nucleotides: TGTGCCAGCAGCCCCCGGGACAGTAGCTGGGAGACCCAGTACTTC.

With regard to this clone: One end of the junction does not line up with germline, which may come from a read error. This rearrangement joins TRBV29-1 to TRBJ1-2; 11 positions agree with TRBD1. CDR1 and CDR2 (germline): SQVTM, ANQGSEA. CDR3 length: 14 residues. CDR3 nucleotides: TGCAGCGTCGAAGGACAGGGGGCGTACTATGGCTACACCTTC. Translating it yields CSVEGQGAYYGYTF.

The chain uses TRBV6-1 and TRBJ2-2; TRBD2 matches 9 bases. CDR3 length: 20 residues. The V gene's germline CDR1 is MNHNS and CDR2 SASEGT. With V trimmed by 4 bases and J by 1 base, 16 bases remained unmatched. The CDR3 here is CASSVDHGEPLAGNTGELFF. CDR3 in DNA: TGTGCCAGCAGTGTAGATCACGGGGAACCACTAGCGGGGAACACCGGGGAGCTGTTTTTT.

V gene TRBV10-2 combines with J gene TRBJ1-5, with unresolved D. The CDR3 contains 14 residues. Germline V gene sequence: CDR1 WSHSY, CDR2 SAAADI. The V end lost 0 bases, the J end lost 1 base, and 4 bases lay between the germline ends. The CDR3 sequence is CASSESHSNQPQHF. The CDR3, as DNA: TGCGCCAGCAGTGAGTCACACAGCAATCAGCCCCAGCATTTT.

This chain links TRBV24-1 with TRBJ2-3; D is possibly TRBD1 (6 bases). The CDR3 contains 16 residues. Trimming shortened V by 3 bases and J by 3 bases, and 15 bases separated the two germline ends. Germline assignment: CDR1 KGHDR and CDR2 SFDVKD. DNA for the CDR3: TGTGCCACCAGTGATCCCGGAGAAGGGGGAACAGATACGCAGTATTTT. This translates into CATSDPGEGGTDTQYF.

The J gene is TRBJ2-7, the V gene TRBV12-3 or TRBV12-4; D is possibly TRBD1 (5 bases). Trimming pared 5 bases from V and 6 bases from J, leaving 8 bases between. The CDR3 is made up of 11 amino acids. The DNA for the CDR3 is TGTGCCAGCAGTGACAGTGCCGAGCAGTACTTC. This gives the protein CASSDSAEQYF.

This clone occurred a few times. This chain uses TRBV5-8 with TRBJ2-1; 7 bases line up with TRBD2. The CDR3 sequence is 16 residues long. Germline values: CDR1 SGHTS, CDR2 YDEGEE. Germline trimming cut 4 bases from V and 5 bases from J; bases unmatched to any gene: 12. CDR3 nucleotide sequence: TGTGCCAGCAGCGACACGACTAGCCACACGAACAATGAGCAGTTCTTC. Its translation is CASSDTTSHTNNEQFF.

The chain combines TRBV27 with TRBJ2-7; possible D gene TRBD2, 7 bases. V lost 5 bases and J lost 5, with 16 bases in between. Per germline, CDR1 MNHEY and CDR2 SMNVEV (reference sequence). The length of the CDR3 is 14 residues. CDR3 nucleotides: TGTGCCAGCAGTCTCCTCCGGGGGGCCCACGAGCAGTACTTC. Protein product: CASSLLRGAHEQYF.

This clone has only a few counts. Other DNA variants within this sample encode the same CDR3. This chain uses TRBV4-2 with TRBJ2-7; 11 bases are a match to TRBD2. The germline V gene has CDR1 LGHNA and CDR2 YNFKEQ. V trimming: 3 bases; J trimming: 3 bases; junction bases outside the gene matches: 4. CDR3 length equals 15 residues. CDR3 bases: TGTGCCAGCAGCCAGGGGACTAGCGGACTCTACGAGCAGTACTTC. Translated, it gives CASSQGTSGLYEQYF.

This clone is a singleton in its sample. For the CDR3, the DNA is TGCGCCAGCAGCAATACAGGGGCCTCCGTAACCAACACTGAAGCTTTCTTT. This gives the protein CASSNTGASVTNTEAFF. The chain combines TRBV5-1 with TRBJ1-1, with 7 bases that match TRBD1. This CDR3 region has 17 residues. V shed 4 bases, J shed 2 bases, and the junction held 14 bases outside the gene matches. Germline-derived CDR1 and CDR2 are SGHRS and YFSETQ.

The gene calls are TRBV6-5 and TRBJ2-3; possible D gene TRBD2, 6 bases. V lost 2 bases, J lost 2 bases, and 11 bases lay in between. Per the germline V gene, CDR1 is MNHEY and CDR2 is SVGAGI. The CDR3 loop spans 15 amino acids. This chain's CDR3 is CASSYGGVDTDTQYF. CDR3 nucleotide sequence: TGTGCCAGCAGTTACGGCGGGGTAGACACAGATACGCAGTATTTT.

V and J are TRBV6-2 or TRBV6-3 and TRBJ1-2; D is uncertain. Per germline, CDR1 MNHEY and CDR2 SVGEGT. The CDR3 has 12 residues. Trimming removed 6 bases at V and 2 bases at J, with 7 bases between. The CDR3 loop is CASSLLNYGYTF. The CDR3 DNA sequence: TGTGCCAGCAGCTTACTGAACTATGGCTACACCTTC.

The chain is built from TRBV7-2 and TRBJ1-2, with 11 bases that match TRBD1. V lost 5 bases to trimming and J lost 6 bases; unmatched junction nucleotides: 11. The CDR3 runs 16 residues. Germline CDR1 and CDR2: SGHTA and FQGNSA. Here the CDR3 DNA reads TGTGCCAGCAGCCCCTGGACAGGGGGCGGGTTGGATGGCTACACCTTC. Protein product: CASSPWTGGGLDGYTF.

The V and J genes are TRBV7-6 and TRBJ1-1, with D possibly matching TRBD1 (6 bases). The length of the CDR3 is 13 residues. Germline V lookup: CDR1 SGHVS, CDR2 FNYEAQ. Trimming shortened V by 5 bases and J by 1 base, and 8 bases separated the two germline ends. CDR3: CASSPGQNTEAFF. The CDR3 DNA follows: TGTGCCAGCAGCCCGGGACAGAACACTGAAGCTTTCTTT. The variable domain in full, completed from reference TRBV7-6 and TRBJ1-1, reads GAGVSQSPRYKVTKRGQDVALRCDPISGHVSLYWYRQALGQGPEFLTYFNYEAQQDKSGLPNDRFSAERPEGSISTLTIQRTEQRDSAMYRCASSPGQNTEAFFGQGTRLTVV.

V gene TRBV6-5 combines with J gene TRBJ2-1; 11 bases agree with TRBD1. CDR1 is MNHEY, CDR2 SVGAGI, per germline. This CDR3 region has 14 residues. V dropped 5 bases and J dropped 10; count of bases not matched to a gene: 7. Written as DNA, the CDR3 is TGTGCCAGCAGTCCTGGACAGGGGGCAAGAGAGCAGTTCTTC. As protein: CASSPGQGAREQFF.

This chain connects TRBV11-3 to TRBJ2-1; TRBD2 agrees at 12 bases. In germline, CDR1 is SGHNT, CDR2 YENEEA. This CDR3 has 20 residues. With 5 bases clipped from V and 4 bases from J, the junction kept 18 bases outside the gene matches. DNA for the CDR3: TGTGCCAGCAGCCCCCGGGGGGGGGCGATACTAGCGGGAGGATACAATGAGCAGTTCTTC. Encoded protein: CASSPRGGAILAGGYNEQFF.